This T cell receptor (beta chain) was found in a study of regulatory T cells in long-lasting Graves disease. This clonotype was seen repeatedly, ten times or more. Its antigen is undetermined. CDR3 regions were amplified by Arm-PCR using iRepertoire HTBI primers to build TCR beta libraries. In TCRdb, the multiplex PCR reads were re-called with MiXCR into one record per CDR3 protein. The table has around 250,000 distinct CDR3 sequences, just over 20% seen once; the top ten hold around 13%. The CDR3 totals 15 residues. Looked up from germline, CDR1 is LGHNT and CDR2 is FRNRAP. Trimming removed 5 bases from V and 4 bases from J, with 17 bases in between. The study, taken as a whole, reports: Possibly, accuracy suffered from the small sample size.

Time point denoted: newly diagnosed GD, antithyroid drugs for less than 3 months. Isolated PBMC RNA provided the starting material for the TCR library. As a group, patients came from one endocrinology department in Xi'an, China. This chain links TRBV12-5 with TRBJ1-1; possible D gene TRBD1, 6 bases. Sample: peripheral blood mononuclear cells (PBMCs), taken at new diagnosis, from a patient treated with antithyroid drugs. The TCR comes from a female donor with Graves disease. As DNA, the CDR3 is TGTGCTAGTGGTAGGGGACAACAGGGTTCCACTGAAGCTTTCTTT. Amino acid sequence: CASGRGQQGSTEAFF.